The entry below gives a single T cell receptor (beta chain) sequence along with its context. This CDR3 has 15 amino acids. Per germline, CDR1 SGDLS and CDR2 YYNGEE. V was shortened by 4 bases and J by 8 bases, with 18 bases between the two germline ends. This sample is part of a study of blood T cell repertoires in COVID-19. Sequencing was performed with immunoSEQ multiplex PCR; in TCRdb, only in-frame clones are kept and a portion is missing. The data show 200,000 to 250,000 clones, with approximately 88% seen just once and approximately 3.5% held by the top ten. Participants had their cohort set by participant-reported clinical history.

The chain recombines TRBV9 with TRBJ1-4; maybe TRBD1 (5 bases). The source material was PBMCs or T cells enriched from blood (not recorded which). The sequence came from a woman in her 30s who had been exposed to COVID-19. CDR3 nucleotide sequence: TGTGCCAGCAGCCTCCGGACTGGAGGGGCGGAAAAACTGTTTTTT. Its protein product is CASSLRTGGAEKLFF.